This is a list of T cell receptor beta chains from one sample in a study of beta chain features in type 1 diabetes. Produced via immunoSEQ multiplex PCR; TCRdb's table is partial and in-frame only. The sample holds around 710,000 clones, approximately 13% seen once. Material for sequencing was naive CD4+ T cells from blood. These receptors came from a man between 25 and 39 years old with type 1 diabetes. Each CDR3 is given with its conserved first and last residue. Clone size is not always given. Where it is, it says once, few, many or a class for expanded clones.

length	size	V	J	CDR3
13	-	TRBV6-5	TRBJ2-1	CASNFPGDNEQFF
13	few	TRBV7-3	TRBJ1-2	CASSGQAGYGYTF
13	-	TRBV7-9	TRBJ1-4	CASRRVGNEKLFF
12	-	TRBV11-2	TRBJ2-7	CASSWRGSVQYF
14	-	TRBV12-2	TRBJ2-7	CASRLAGAVYEQYF
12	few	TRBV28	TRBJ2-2	CASGYRAGELFF
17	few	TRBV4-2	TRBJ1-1	CASSPSPDSSFNTEAFF
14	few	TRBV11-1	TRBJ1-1	CASSFDTGGTEAFF
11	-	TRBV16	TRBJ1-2	CASSHGYGYTF
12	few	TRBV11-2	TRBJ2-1	CASSLVGVPQFF
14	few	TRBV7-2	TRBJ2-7	CASSFAQGSYEQYF
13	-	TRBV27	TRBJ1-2	CASSSTDSYGYTF
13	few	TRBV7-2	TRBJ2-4	CASSLGQENIQYF
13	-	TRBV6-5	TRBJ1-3	CASSRGVGNTIYF
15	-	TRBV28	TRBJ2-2	CASSRFDRATGELFF
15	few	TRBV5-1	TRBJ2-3	CASSLDGSSADTQYF
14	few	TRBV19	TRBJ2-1	CASSIEPRGHEQFF
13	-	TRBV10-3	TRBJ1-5	CASMRDTNQPQHF
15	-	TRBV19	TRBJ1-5	CASSIDLLRYQPQHF
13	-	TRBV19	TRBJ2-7	CASRPGQVGEQYF
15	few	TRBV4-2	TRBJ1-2	CASSQDGRVGYGYTF
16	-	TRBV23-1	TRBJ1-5	CASSRWTGGWNQPQHF
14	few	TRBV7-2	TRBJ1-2	CASSRTESNYGYTF
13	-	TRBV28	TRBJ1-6	CASSGEGGSPLHF
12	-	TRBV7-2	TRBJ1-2	CASSLARSAIGF
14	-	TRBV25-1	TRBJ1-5	CASSSGTGNAPQHF
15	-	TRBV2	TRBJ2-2	CASSEGRAVTGELFF
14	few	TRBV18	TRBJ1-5	CASSPNGGDQPQHF
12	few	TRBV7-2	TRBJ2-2	CASSFYTGELFF
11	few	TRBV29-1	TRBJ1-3	CSVESGRGEIF
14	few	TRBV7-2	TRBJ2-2	CASSLNSNTGELFF
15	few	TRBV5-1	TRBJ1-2	CASSLDGRANYGYTF
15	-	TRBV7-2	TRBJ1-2	CASSFSQTSDYGYTF
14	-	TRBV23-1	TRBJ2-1	CASSGGQDNNEQFF
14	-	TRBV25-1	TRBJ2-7	CASRPPGRGYEQYF
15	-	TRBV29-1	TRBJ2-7	CSFRGTQGLPYEQYF
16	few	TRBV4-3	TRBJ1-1	CASSQGGVGQDSAAFF
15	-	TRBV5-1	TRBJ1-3	CASSPGTYSGNTIYF